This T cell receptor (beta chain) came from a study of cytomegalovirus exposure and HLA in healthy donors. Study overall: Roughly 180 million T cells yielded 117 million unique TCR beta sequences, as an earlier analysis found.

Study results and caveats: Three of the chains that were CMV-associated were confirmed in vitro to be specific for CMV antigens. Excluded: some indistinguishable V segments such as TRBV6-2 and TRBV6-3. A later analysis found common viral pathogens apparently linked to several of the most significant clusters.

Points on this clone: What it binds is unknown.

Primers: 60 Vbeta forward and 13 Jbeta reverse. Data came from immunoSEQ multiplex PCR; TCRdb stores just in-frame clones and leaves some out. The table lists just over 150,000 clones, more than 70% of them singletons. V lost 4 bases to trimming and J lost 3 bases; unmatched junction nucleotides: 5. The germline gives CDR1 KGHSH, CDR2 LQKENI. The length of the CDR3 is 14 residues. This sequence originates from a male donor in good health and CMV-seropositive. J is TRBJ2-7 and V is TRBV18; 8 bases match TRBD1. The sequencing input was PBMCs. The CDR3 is CASSLFDRGYEQYF. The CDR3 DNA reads TGTGCCAGCTCACTCTTCGACAGGGGCTACGAGCAGTACTTC.